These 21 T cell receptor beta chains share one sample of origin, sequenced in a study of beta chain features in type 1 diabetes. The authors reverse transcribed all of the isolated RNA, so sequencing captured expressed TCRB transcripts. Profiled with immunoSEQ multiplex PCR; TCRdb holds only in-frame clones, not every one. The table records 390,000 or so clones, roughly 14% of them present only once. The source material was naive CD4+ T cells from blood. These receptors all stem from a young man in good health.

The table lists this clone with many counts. The CDR3 region is CSSTSTSGITDTQYF. The CDR3 DNA is TGCAGCTCAACCTCGACTAGCGGAATCACAGATACGCAGTATTTT. The chain is built from TRBV29-1 and TRBJ2-3; TRBD2 aligns across 9 bases. This CDR3 has 15 amino acids. V gave up 8 bases and J gave up 2 bases; unmatched junction bases: 11. CDR1 SQVTM and CDR2 ANQGSEA come from the germline V gene.

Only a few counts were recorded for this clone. CDR3 sequence reads: CAWTAGRGNQPQHF. The CDR3 DNA sequence: TGTGCCTGGACCGCGGGCAGGGGAAACCAGCCCCAGCATTTT. The chain uses TRBV30 and TRBJ1-5, with D maybe TRBD1 (6 bases). CDR1 GTSNPN and CDR2 SVGIG come from the germline V gene (reference sequence). Trimming took 4 bases from V and 7 from J, leaving 17 bases between them. There are 14 residues in the CDR3.

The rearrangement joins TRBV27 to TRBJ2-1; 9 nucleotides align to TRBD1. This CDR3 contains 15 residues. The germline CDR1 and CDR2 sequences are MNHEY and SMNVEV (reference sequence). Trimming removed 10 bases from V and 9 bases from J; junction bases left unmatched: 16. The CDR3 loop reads CATLGLQGAVGEQFF. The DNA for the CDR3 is TGTGCCACCCTGGGGTTACAGGGGGCCGTCGGTGAGCAGTTCTTC.

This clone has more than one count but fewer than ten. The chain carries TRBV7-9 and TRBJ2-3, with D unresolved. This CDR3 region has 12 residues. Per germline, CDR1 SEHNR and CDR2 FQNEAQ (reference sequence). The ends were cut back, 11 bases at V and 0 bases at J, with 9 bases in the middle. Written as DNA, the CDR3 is TGTGCCCTTTCCCGTAGCACAGATACGCAGTATTTT. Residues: CALSRSTDTQYF.

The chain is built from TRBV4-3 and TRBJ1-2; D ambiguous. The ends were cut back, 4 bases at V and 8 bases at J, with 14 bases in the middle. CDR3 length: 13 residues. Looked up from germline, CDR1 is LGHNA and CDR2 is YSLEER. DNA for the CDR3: TGCGCCAGCAGCCGGGAGATCGGCAGGGGCTACACCTTC. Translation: CASSREIGRGYTF.

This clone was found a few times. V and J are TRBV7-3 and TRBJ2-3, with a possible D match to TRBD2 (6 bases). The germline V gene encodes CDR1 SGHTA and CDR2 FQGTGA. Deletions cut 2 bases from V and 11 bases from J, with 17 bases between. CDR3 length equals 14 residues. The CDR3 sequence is CASSLDPGRGKQYF. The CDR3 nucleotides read TGTGCCAGCAGCTTAGACCCGGGACGCGGGAAGCAGTATTTT.

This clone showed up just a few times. In nucleotides, the CDR3 is TGTGCCAGCAGCTTAGATCCCAATGAGCAGTTCTTC. The encoded protein is CASSLDPNEQFF. V and J are TRBV7-2 and TRBJ2-1; D unresolved. The germline V and J ends were trimmed by 1 base and 6 bases, with 4 bases remaining between them. CDR3 size: 12 residues. Per the germline V gene, CDR1 is SGHTA and CDR2 is FQGNSA.

In nucleotides, the CDR3 is TGCGCCAGCAGCCAAGATCTATGGGAGACCCAGTACTTC. This translates into CASSQDLWETQYF. The gene calls are TRBV4-3 and TRBJ2-5; unclear D gene. Germline lookup yields CDR1 LGHNA and CDR2 YSLEER. Trimming cost V 0 bases and J 5 bases, with 7 bases left between them. CDR3 length: 13 residues.

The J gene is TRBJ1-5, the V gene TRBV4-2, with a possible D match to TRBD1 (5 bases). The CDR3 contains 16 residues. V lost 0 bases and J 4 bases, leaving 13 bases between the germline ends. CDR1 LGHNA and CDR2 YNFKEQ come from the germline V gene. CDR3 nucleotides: TGTGCCAGCAGCCAAGATCCCCAGGGTGGTAATCAGCCCCAGCATTTT. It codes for CASSQDPQGGNQPQHF.

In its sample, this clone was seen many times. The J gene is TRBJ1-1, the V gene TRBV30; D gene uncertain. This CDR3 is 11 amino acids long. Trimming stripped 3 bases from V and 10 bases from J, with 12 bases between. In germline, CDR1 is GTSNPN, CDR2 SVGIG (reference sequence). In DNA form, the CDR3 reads TGTGCCTGGAGCCCTAGGTGGGCAGCTTTCTTT. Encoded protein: CAWSPRWAAFF.

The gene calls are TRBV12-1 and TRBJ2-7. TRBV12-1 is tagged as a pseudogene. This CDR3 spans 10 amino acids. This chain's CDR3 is CAGPLYEQYV. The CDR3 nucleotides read TGTGCCGGTCCCCTGTACGAGCAGTACGTC.

CDR3 DNA: TGTGCCTGGAGTGTAATTCGAGGATTCGAAGGCTCTGGGGCCAACGTCCTGACTTTC. This translates into CAWSVIRGFEGSGANVLTF. This chain links TRBV30 with TRBJ2-6; no firm D call. Germline lookup yields CDR1 GTSNPN and CDR2 SVGIG (reference sequence). Trimming took 0 bases from V and 0 from J, leaving 18 bases between them. This CDR3 is built from 19 residues. The whole variable domain, remainder taken from reference TRBV30 and TRBJ2-6, is SQTIHQWPATLVQPVGSPLSLECTVEGTSNPNLYWYRQAAGRGLQLLFYSVGIGQISSEVPQNLSASRPQDRQFILSSKKLLLSDSGFYLCAWSVIRGFEGSGANVLTFGAGSRLTVL.

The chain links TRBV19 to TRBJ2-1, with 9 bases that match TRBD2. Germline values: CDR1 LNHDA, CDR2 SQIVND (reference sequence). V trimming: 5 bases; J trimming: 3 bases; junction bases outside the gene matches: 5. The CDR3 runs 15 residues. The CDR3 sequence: CASSFSGRIYNEQFF. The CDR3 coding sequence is TGTGCCAGTAGTTTTAGCGGGAGAATCTACAATGAGCAGTTCTTC.

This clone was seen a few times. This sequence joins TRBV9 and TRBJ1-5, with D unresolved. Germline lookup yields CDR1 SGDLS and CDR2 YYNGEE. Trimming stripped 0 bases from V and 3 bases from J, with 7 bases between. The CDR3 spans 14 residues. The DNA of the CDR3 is TGTGCCAGCAGCGTAGGGGTGGTCAATCAGCCCCAGCATTTT. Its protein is CASSVGVVNQPQHF. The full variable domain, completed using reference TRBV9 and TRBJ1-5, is DSGVTQTPKHLITATGQRVTLRCSPRSGDLSVYWYQQSLDQGLQFLIQYYNGEERAKGNILERFSAQQFPDLHSELNLSSLELGDSALYFCASSVGVVNQPQHFGDGTRLSIL.

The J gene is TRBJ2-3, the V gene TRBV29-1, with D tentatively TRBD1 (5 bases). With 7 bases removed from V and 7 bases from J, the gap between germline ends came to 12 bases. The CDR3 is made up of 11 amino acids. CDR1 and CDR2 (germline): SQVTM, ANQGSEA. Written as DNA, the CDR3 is TGCAGCGGAGAAGACAGCTATACGCAGTATTTT. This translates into CSGEDSYTQYF.

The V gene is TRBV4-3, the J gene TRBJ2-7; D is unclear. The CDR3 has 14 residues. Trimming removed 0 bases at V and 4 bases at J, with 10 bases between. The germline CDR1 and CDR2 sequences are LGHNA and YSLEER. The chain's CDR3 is CASSQDIRDYEQYV. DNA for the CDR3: TGCGCCAGCAGCCAAGATATTAGGGATTACGAGCAGTACGTC.

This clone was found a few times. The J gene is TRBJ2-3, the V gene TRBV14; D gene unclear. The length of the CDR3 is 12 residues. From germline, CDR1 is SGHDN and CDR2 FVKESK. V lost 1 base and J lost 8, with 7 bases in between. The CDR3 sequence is CASSQAPSTQYF. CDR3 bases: TGTGCCAGCAGCCAAGCTCCGTCTACGCAGTATTTT.

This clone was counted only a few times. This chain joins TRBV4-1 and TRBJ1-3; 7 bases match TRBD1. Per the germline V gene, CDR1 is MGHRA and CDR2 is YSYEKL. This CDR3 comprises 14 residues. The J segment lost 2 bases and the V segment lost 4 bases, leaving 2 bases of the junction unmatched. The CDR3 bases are TGCGCCAGCAGCCCAGGACAGGCTGGAAACACCATATATTTT. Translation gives CASSPGQAGNTIYF.

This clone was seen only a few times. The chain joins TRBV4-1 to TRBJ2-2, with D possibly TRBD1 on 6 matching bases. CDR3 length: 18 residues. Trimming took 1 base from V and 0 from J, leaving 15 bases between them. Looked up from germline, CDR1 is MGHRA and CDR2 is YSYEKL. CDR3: CASSQVSVGDTNTGELFF. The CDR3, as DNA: TGCGCCAGCAGCCAAGTTAGCGTTGGGGACACGAACACCGGGGAGCTGTTTTTT.

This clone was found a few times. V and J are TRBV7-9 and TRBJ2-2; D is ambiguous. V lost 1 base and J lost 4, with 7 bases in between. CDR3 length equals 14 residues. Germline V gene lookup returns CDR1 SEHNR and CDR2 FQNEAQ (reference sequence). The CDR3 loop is CASSLGRATGELFF. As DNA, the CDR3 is TGTGCCAGCAGCTTAGGACGGGCCACCGGGGAGCTGTTTTTT.

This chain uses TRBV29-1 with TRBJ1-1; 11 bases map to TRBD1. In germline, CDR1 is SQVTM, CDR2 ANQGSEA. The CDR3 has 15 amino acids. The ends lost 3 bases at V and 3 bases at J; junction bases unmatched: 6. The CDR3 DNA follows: TGCAGCGTTGACCGGGACAGGGGGTTTTACACTGAAGCTTTCTTT. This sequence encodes CSVDRDRGFYTEAFF.